A selection of T cell receptor beta chains follows, all from one sample in a study of identical twins. TCRdb reprocessed the 5' RACE reads via MiXCR and lists one record per CDR3 protein. The repertoire holds 400,000 or so distinct CDR3 sequences, with approximately 9.1% as singletons. The sequenced sample was naive T cells sorted from blood. Every receptor here comes from a woman aged 50 to 60 in good health. CDR3s include the opening cysteine and the closing phenylalanine or tryptophan. D genes are given only for firm matches. A clone size is listed for some rows: how often the clone was seen (once, few, many), or a class if it is expanded.

d_gene,abundance,j_gene,v_gene,CDR3aa,CDR3nt
TRBD2,NA,TRBJ2-3,TRBV14,CASSQPWGGNTDTQYF,TGTGCCAGCAGCCAACCTTGGGGAGGGAACACAGATACGCAGTATTTT
NA,few,TRBJ1-5,TRBV28,CASSFTGGVNQPQHF,TGTGCCAGCAGTTTTACAGGCGGGGTCAATCAGCCCCAGCATTTT
TRBD2,few,TRBJ2-3,TRBV29-1,CSVEDRGGTDTQYF,TGCAGCGTTGAAGATCGGGGGGGCACAGATACGCAGTATTTT
NA,few,TRBJ2-5,TRBV7-6,CASSLAGGTQYF,TGTGCCAGCAGCTTAGCAGGGGGTACCCAGTACTTC
TRBD1,NA,TRBJ1-2,TRBV20-1,CSAVPQGANYGYTF,TGCAGTGCTGTCCCCCAGGGGGCTAACTATGGCTACACCTTC
NA,NA,TRBJ1-2,TRBV12-5,CASGEPTTADGYTF,TGTGCTAGTGGTGAACCGACAACAGCGGATGGCTACACCTTC
NA,many,TRBJ2-1,TRBV20-1,CSPREKSYNEQFF,TGCAGCCCCCGGGAGAAATCCTACAATGAGCAGTTCTTC
NA,many,TRBJ1-1,TRBV6-4,CASSGELGTEAFF,TGTGCCAGCAGTGGAGAATTGGGCACTGAAGCTTTCTTT
NA,NA,TRBJ2-1,TRBV29-1,CSVDSFGHWDDEQFF,TGCAGCGTTGATTCTTTCGGACACTGGGATGATGAGCAGTTCTTC
TRBD1,few,TRBJ1-5,TRBV5-1,CASSLYPLTGGLNQPQHF,TGCGCCAGCAGCCTATATCCCTTAACAGGGGGCCTCAATCAGCCCCAGCATTTT
NA,few,TRBJ2-1,TRBV7-9,CASSPRVWKGSHNEQFF,TGTGCCAGCAGCCCCCGGGTCTGGAAGGGGTCCCACAATGAGCAGTTCTTC
TRBD1,many,TRBJ1-6,TRBV4-1,CASSQLGGINSPLHF,TGCGCCAGCAGCCAGCTAGGGGGCATTAATTCACCCCTCCACTTT
NA,few,TRBJ2-3,TRBV13,CASSLAGRPDTQYF,TGTGCCAGCAGCTTAGCCGGCAGACCAGATACGCAGTATTTT
NA,NA,TRBJ2-1,TRBV20-1,CSARDAAHEHNEQFF,TGCAGTGCTAGAGACGCCGCACATGAACACAATGAGCAGTTCTTC
NA,few,TRBJ2-1,TRBV9,CASSEGLPNEQFF,TGTGCCAGCAGCGAGGGACTCCCCAATGAGCAGTTCTTC
NA,many,TRBJ1-1,TRBV5-1,CASSPSQSSDTEAFF,TGCGCCAGCAGCCCGTCCCAAAGTTCGGACACTGAAGCTTTCTTT
TRBD2,few,TRBJ2-1,TRBV3-1,CASSPRGLAGVGDTNEQFF,TGTGCCAGCAGCCCTAGGGGACTAGCGGGAGTCGGAGACACGAATGAGCAGTTCTTC
TRBD1,few,TRBJ1-4,TRBV20-1,CSARDRTGTEKLFF,TGCAGTGCTAGAGATAGGACAGGGACTGAAAAACTGTTTTTT
NA,few,TRBJ2-1,TRBV25-1,CASSDWREQFF,TGTGCCAGCAGTGACTGGCGGGAGCAGTTCTTC
NA,NA,TRBJ2-1,TRBV6-5,CASRRDRGNEQFF,TGTGCCAGCAGACGCGACAGAGGAAATGAGCAGTTCTTC
TRBD2,many,TRBJ2-3,TRBV29-1,CSVGHGAGSTDTQYF,TGCAGCGTCGGCCATGGAGCGGGGAGCACAGATACGCAGTATTTT
NA,few,TRBJ1-2,TRBV12-5,CASGSTALDYGYTF,TGTGCTAGTGGCTCAACAGCCTTGGACTATGGCTACACCTTC
NA,many,TRBJ2-1,TRBV7-9,CASSSPRQGVNEQFF,TGTGCCAGCAGCTCACCACGCCAGGGAGTTAATGAGCAGTTCTTC
NA,few,TRBJ1-6,TRBV24-1,CATSDVGRNSPLHF,TGTGCCACCAGTGATGTCGGGAGAAATTCACCCCTCCACTTT
NA,NA,TRBJ1-1,TRBV4-1,CASSQDYRVNTEAFF,TGCGCCAGCAGCCAAGACTACAGGGTGAACACTGAAGCTTTCTTT
TRBD1,NA,TRBJ2-3,TRBV6-5,CASSYSEGQAGTDTQYF,TGTGCCAGCAGTTACTCCGAAGGACAGGCCGGCACAGATACGCAGTATTTT
NA,few,TRBJ2-2,TRBV12-3/TRBV12-4,CASSLGPPGELFF,TGTGCCAGCAGTTTAGGTCCCCCCGGGGAGCTGTTTTTT
TRBD2,NA,TRBJ2-3,TRBV4-1,CASSRGSVTDTQYF,TGCGCCAGCAGCCGCGGGAGTGTGACAGATACGCAGTATTTT
TRBD1,NA,TRBJ1-2,TRBV5-5,CASSPRSQGARGYTF,TGTGCCAGCAGCCCACGTTCCCAGGGGGCTCGTGGCTACACCTTC
NA,few,TRBJ1-1,TRBV20-1,CSAGQLNTEAFF,TGCAGTGCCGGGCAGTTGAACACTGAAGCTTTCTTT
TRBD2,few,TRBJ2-6,TRBV12-3/TRBV12-4,CASSLTSGSSGANVLTF,TGTGCCAGCAGTTTGACTAGCGGGTCCTCTGGGGCCAACGTCCTGACTTTC
NA,few,TRBJ1-5,TRBV5-8,CASSLGGPVNQPQHF,TGTGCCAGCAGCTTGGGGGGGCCGGTCAATCAGCCCCAGCATTTT
NA,many,TRBJ2-4,TRBV12-3/TRBV12-4,CASSLAGRGLYF,TGTGCCAGCAGTTTAGCGGGCAGGGGTTTGTACTTC
NA,few,TRBJ2-1,TRBV27,CASSLWQGPDNEQFF,TGTGCCAGCAGTTTGTGGCAGGGGCCAGACAATGAGCAGTTCTTC
NA,NA,TRBJ2-1,TRBV27,CASGTGPHAVF,TGTGCCAGCGGAACCGGGCCTCACGCGGTCTTC
NA,once,TRBJ1-3,TRBV29-1,CSVRTDFSGNTIYF,TGCAGCGTCCGGACTGACTTCTCTGGAAACACCATATATTTT
TRBD2,NA,TRBJ2-7,TRBV6-5,CASSYAGTSSYEQYF,TGTGCCAGCAGTTACGCGGGGACTAGCTCCTACGAGCAGTACTTC
NA,NA,TRBJ2-5,TRBV30,CAWRLAPVIETQYF,TGTGCCTGGAGATTGGCACCCGTAATAGAGACCCAGTACTTC
NA,NA,TRBJ2-3,TRBV10-2,CASSESGATDTQYF,TGCGCCAGCAGTGAGTCAGGGGCAACAGATACGCAGTATTTT
NA,NA,TRBJ2-5,TRBV24-1,CATSEWTNQETQYF,TGTGCCACCAGTGAGTGGACTAACCAAGAGACCCAGTACTTC